This TCR beta chain was retrieved from a study of T cell responses to AZD1222 COVID-19 vaccine. This clone was observed once. V was clipped by 1 base and J by 4 bases, with 16 bases between them. Germline assignment: CDR1 LNHNV and CDR2 YYDKDF (reference sequence). This CDR3 spans 17 amino acids. The table came from immunoSEQ multiplex PCR; TCRdb's copy has only in-frame clones and leaves some out. The sample includes about 180,000 clones, 88% of them seen just once. Sequencing used peripheral blood, obtained on day 0 of AZD1222 vaccination. This chain connects TRBV15 to TRBJ2-2; perhaps D is TRBD1 or TRBD2 (5 bases each). This TCR was recovered from an adult in good health. CDR3 loop: CATSRVGARGGTGELFF. Here the CDR3 DNA reads TGTGCCACCAGCAGAGTCGGGGCCAGAGGTGGCACCGGGGAGCTGTTTTTT.